Sequencing of this T cell receptor beta chain was carried out in a study of blood T cell repertoires in COVID-19. In this sample, this clone turned up once. The repertoire was sequenced with immunoSEQ multiplex PCR; TCRdb's copy has only in-frame clones and lacks some. This sample yields some 180,000 clones, of which more than 70% are seen a single time; roughly a fifth belongs to the top ten. Specimen: peripheral blood. This sequence was found in a woman in her seventies who had recovered from COVID-19.

CDR3 sequence: CASSYSGSGSGNTIYF. The CDR3 DNA follows: TGTGCCAGCAGTTACTCAGGTTCAGGCTCTGGAAACACCATATATTTT. The V and J genes are TRBV6-5 and TRBJ1-3, with D hard to call. CDR3 length equals 16 residues. The V gene lost 0 bases and the J gene lost 0 bases, with 9 bases spanning the gap. The germline V gene encodes CDR1 MNHEY and CDR2 SVGAGI.